The clone carrying this T cell receptor (beta chain) was seen at least ten times. Its antigen is unknown. These data belong to a study of blood T cells in healthy people across ages. General study results and limits: One million T cells yielded diversity estimates that were considered underestimates.

Through a sample-barcoded 5' primer and a J-beta primer mix, a second PCR was run for about 6 to 12 cycles. TCRdb reprocessed the 5' RACE reads via MiXCR and lists one record per CDR3 protein. The sample records hundreds of thousands of distinct CDR3 sequences, about 30% being singletons. Specimen: blood. This TCR came from a woman over 75 in good health.

The CDR3 nucleotides are TGCAGTGCCGATCTAATGACAGGGGGGAGCACAGATACGCAGTATTTT. Its protein is CSADLMTGGSTDTQYF. The V and J genes are TRBV20-1 and TRBJ2-3, with 9 bases aligning to TRBD1. Per the germline V gene, CDR1 is DFQATT and CDR2 is SNEGSKA (reference sequence). The CDR3 is 16 residues long. The V segment lost 6 bases and the J segment 0 bases; nucleotides outside the gene matches: 10.